This T cell receptor beta chain is from a study of T-cell memory formation after mild COVID-19. Whole-study results and caveats: A balance of CD4 and CD8 characterized clones contracting day 15 to 85, whereas later expanders leaned CD4+. Most CD4+ clones that shrank were in CM and EM, while CD8+ ones turned up in EMRA.

This clonotype was seen many times. What it binds is not known. Germline-derived CDR1 and CDR2 are KGHSH and LQKENI. The V end lost 3 bases, the J end lost 0 bases, and 12 bases lay between the germline ends. The CDR3 contains 16 residues. TCRdb fed the 5' RACE reads into MiXCR, producing one record per CDR3 protein. Counted here are under 350,000 distinct CDR3 sequences, around 15% occurring once; the ten biggest clones make up around 23%. The TCR was taken from a man aged 18 to 29 who had mild COVID-19 (a few samples of this study predate the infection). Cell type and time point are not known. The rearrangement links TRBV18 to TRBJ1-5; D remains ambiguous. Sequenced input: PBMCs or a T cell subset sorted from them (not recorded which). The CDR3, as DNA: TGTGCCAGCTCACCCTCCGGACGGTATAGCAATCAGCCCCAGCATTTT. It yields the protein CASSPSGRYSNQPQHF.